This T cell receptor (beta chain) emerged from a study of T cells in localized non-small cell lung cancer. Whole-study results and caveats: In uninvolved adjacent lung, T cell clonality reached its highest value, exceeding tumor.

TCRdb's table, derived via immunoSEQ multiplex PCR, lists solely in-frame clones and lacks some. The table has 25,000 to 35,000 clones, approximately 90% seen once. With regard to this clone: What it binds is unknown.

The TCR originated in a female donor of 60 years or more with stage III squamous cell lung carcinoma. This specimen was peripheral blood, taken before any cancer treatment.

The CDR3 DNA sequence: TGTGCCAGCAGCCCACAGGGGTCTGGTGGCTACACCTTC. Encoded protein: CASSPQGSGGYTF. V gene TRBV6-5 combines with J gene TRBJ1-2, with TRBD1 matching 7 bases. Per the germline V gene, CDR1 is MNHEY and CDR2 is SVGAGI. This CDR3 is 13 amino acids long. J lost 7 bases, V lost 6 bases, and 8 bases had no gene match.